This is a list of T cell receptor beta chains from one sample in a study of shared clonotypes between healthy human individuals. Profiling relied on immunoSEQ multiplex PCR, and the TCRdb table lists in-frame clones only, not all of them. The table lists 2 million to 2.5 million clones, roughly 93% of them singletons, with under 0.45% in the top ten. The sample was naive CD4+ T cells from PBMCs. All receptors come from a man between 18 and 35 years old in good health. Some clones in this sample may be carry-over from other donors' samples. CDR3s include the opening cysteine and the closing phenylalanine or tryptophan. The D gene is left open where the match is weak. Clone size is given for some rows only: seen once, a few or many times, or a class if the clone is expanded.

TRBV6-1,TRBD1,once,TRBJ2-7,TGTGCCAGCAGTGGACAGGGGGCAGGAGACGAGCAGTACTTC,CASSGQGAGDEQYF
TRBV28,TRBD1,NA,TRBJ1-1,TGTGCCAGCAGTTTAGGGACAGGGGAAGCTTTCTTT,CASSLGTGEAFF
TRBV7-9,TRBD2,NA,TRBJ2-7,TGTGCCAGCAGACCAGCTAGCGGGAGTGACGAGCAGTACTTC,CASRPASGSDEQYF
TRBV9,TRBD1,NA,TRBJ2-7,TGTGCCAGCAGCGGACAGGGCGAGATCTACGAGCAGTACTTC,CASSGQGEIYEQYF
TRBV11-3,TRBD2,NA,TRBJ2-1,TGTGCCAGCAGCTGGGGACTAGCGGATTCCAATGAGCAGTTCTTC,CASSWGLADSNEQFF
TRBV4-3,TRBD1,NA,TRBJ1-5,TGCGCCAGCAGCCAAGAGCCCCGCGACAGGGAGACTTATAGCAATCAGCCCCAGCATTTT,CASSQEPRDRETYSNQPQHF
TRBV5-1,NA,NA,TRBJ2-2,TGCGCCAGCAAGGAGGACACCGGGGAGCTGTTTTTT,CASKEDTGELFF
TRBV28,NA,NA,TRBJ1-2,TGTGCCAGCAAGGGCGGGGACCGGTATTATGGCTACACCTTC,CASKGGDRYYGYTF
TRBV9,TRBD2,NA,TRBJ2-3,TGTGCCAGCAGCGTTTTAGCGGGAGCAGATACGCAGTATTTT,CASSVLAGADTQYF
TRBV28,TRBD2,once,TRBJ2-3,TGTGCCAGCAGTTCCAGACTAGCGGGAGGCACAGATACGCAGTATTTT,CASSSRLAGGTDTQYF
TRBV30,NA,NA,TRBJ2-1,TGTGCCTGGAGTGTTGGGGTAGCGGTAAGCAATGAGCAGTTCTTC,CAWSVGVAVSNEQFF
TRBV18,TRBD1,NA,TRBJ2-2,TGTGCCAGCTCACCACCGAAGACAGGGCTCACCGGGGAGCTGTTTTTT,CASSPPKTGLTGELFF
TRBV7-8,TRBD2,NA,TRBJ2-1,TGTGCCAGCAGCCCCCGGCGGACTAGCGGGAGGGGTGAGTTCTTC,CASSPRRTSGRGEFF
TRBV4-1,NA,NA,TRBJ1-4,TGCGCCAGCAGCCAAGATATGGGGCTTAATGAAAAACTGTTTTTT,CASSQDMGLNEKLFF
TRBV18,NA,NA,TRBJ2-7,TGTGCCAGCTCACCACCGGCCAGGGGGGAAGACTCCTACGAGCAGTACTTC,CASSPPARGEDSYEQYF
TRBV7-9,NA,NA,TRBJ2-7,TGTGCCAGCAGCGCTCGGGGGGCCCGGACCTACGAGCAGTACTTC,CASSARGARTYEQYF
TRBV25-1,NA,once,TRBJ2-2,TGTGCCAGCAGTAGGGGCACCGGGGAGCTGTTTTTT,CASSRGTGELFF
TRBV7-3,NA,NA,TRBJ2-1,TGTGCCAGCAGCCCGTATCGGGAATACAATGAGCAGTTCTTC,CASSPYREYNEQFF
TRBV28,TRBD2,NA,TRBJ2-1,TGTGCCAGCACTGAATTGGCGGGGGGGCCTTTCTACAATGAGCAGTTCTTC,CASTELAGGPFYNEQFF
TRBV15,TRBD2,NA,TRBJ2-1,TGTGCCACCAGCAGAGGGCGGGAGGTTGGGAATGAGCAGTTCTTC,CATSRGREVGNEQFF
TRBV5-1,TRBD1,NA,TRBJ2-7,TGCGCCAGCAGCTTGGGAAGGGGGCGACTCACTCCTTTCGAGCAGTACTTC,CASSLGRGRLTPFEQYF
TRBV28,NA,once,TRBJ2-7,TGTGCCAGCAGTTTCGCGGGGCTGACCTACGAGCAGTACTTC,CASSFAGLTYEQYF
TRBV10-3,TRBD1,NA,TRBJ2-7,TGTGCCATCAGTGCAGGGGGCCCAGCGCGTAGGGAGCAGTACTTC,CAISAGGPARREQYF
TRBV28,NA,NA,TRBJ1-5,TGTGCCAGCAGTCCCAGGGGACGCAATCAGCCCCAGCATTTT,CASSPRGRNQPQHF
TRBV6-5,NA,NA,TRBJ2-3,TGTGCCAGCAGAGGCCAGGGGTCCAGCACAGATACGCAGTATTTT,CASRGQGSSTDTQYF
TRBV30,NA,NA,TRBJ1-6,TGTGCCCGAAGGGACATCCTAGATTCACCCCTCCACTTT,CARRDILDSPLHF
TRBV27,TRBD1,NA,TRBJ1-2,TGTGCCAGCAGTTTGGTGGGACAGGGTCATGGCTACACCTTC,CASSLVGQGHGYTF
TRBV7-6,NA,once,TRBJ2-4,TGTGCCAGCAGCGTTAAACGGGACATTCAGTACTTC,CASSVKRDIQYF
TRBV9,NA,NA,TRBJ2-1,TGTGCCAGCAGCGTCAGCGGTAGCTCCTACAATGAGCAGTTCTTC,CASSVSGSSYNEQFF
TRBV18,NA,once,TRBJ2-7,TGTGCCAGCTCAAAGGGGAACGAGCAGTACTTC,CASSKGNEQYF
TRBV7-9,NA,NA,TRBJ2-7,TGTGCCAGCAGCTTAGACATTTACTCCTACGAGCAGCACTTC,CASSLDIYSYEQHF
TRBV11-2,NA,NA,TRBJ2-7,TGTGCCAGCAGCTTGCGTTTTCAAGTCAGTGTGCCCTACGAGCAGTACTTC,CASSLRFQVSVPYEQYF
TRBV19,TRBD2,NA,TRBJ2-7,TGTGCCAGTAGTCGGACTAGCGGCTCGGAGCAGTACTTC,CASSRTSGSEQYF
TRBV14,NA,NA,TRBJ1-2,TGTGCCAGCAGCCAAGCCCGAAGGTGGGGGTTCGACTATGGCTACACCTTC,CASSQARRWGFDYGYTF
TRBV5-8,NA,NA,TRBJ1-5,TGTGCCAGCAGCGACGGTATGACTCCGGATCAGCCCCAGCATTTT,CASSDGMTPDQPQHF
TRBV5-6,NA,NA,TRBJ1-2,TGTGCCAGCAGCTTGTTTACCTACCCCTATGGCTACACCTTC,CASSLFTYPYGYTF